The table lists the clone carrying this T cell receptor (beta chain) with a few counts. Antigen unknown. This sample is part of a study of cytomegalovirus exposure and HLA in healthy donors. Study-level findings and limits: One variant, a missense change in DCLRE1C, was linked in a later analysis to TCR beta V- and J-gene trimming. Most TCR sequences showed up rarely, but some public TCRs showed up in many donors.

This PCR relied on a set of 60 Vbeta primers and 13 Jbeta primers. As originally analysed: As a later analysis found, there were 78 million or so unique TCR beta chains, of which roughly 11 million were shared. Clones were read by immunoSEQ multiplex PCR, and TCRdb kept only the in-frame ones, dropping some. D and trimming come from the DNA, and the V and J calls and clone size come from that table. The sample has 200,000 or so clones; 80% to 85% are singletons. Healthy bone marrow donors made up the donors. The sample comprised PBMCs. The receptor's source is a woman between 50 and 59 years old in good health and CMV-seropositive.

CDR3 amino acids: CASSLRTGAYNEQFF. The CDR3 bases are TGCGCCAGCAGCTTACGGACAGGGGCCTACAATGAGCAGTTCTTC. The chain has TRBV5-1 and TRBJ2-1, with 9 bases aligning to TRBD1. Germline V gene lookup returns CDR1 SGHRS and CDR2 YFSETQ. This CDR3 has 15 amino acids. V lost 2 bases and J lost 2; bases outside the gene matches: 2.